The clone carrying this TCR beta chain has a handful of counts. Study processing details: With a range of 23,224 to 690,600, the median per sample was roughly 97,000 TCRs. Each CDR3 protein is one row after TCRdb ran MiXCR on the RACE reads. The V and J calls come from TCRdb's annotation, not from the publication. The sample carries about 54,000 distinct CDR3 sequences, about a tenth recorded once. The record originates from a study of human T cells and chemical hapten exposure. This sample's time point: patch test 2, 6 weeks after DPC sensitization. Treatment denoted: therapeutic diphenylcyclopropenone sensitization with weekly scalp DPC. Sample donors consisted of patients with alopecia, aged 18 to 70 years, who were suitable for DPC. Germline CDR1 MNHEY, CDR2 SVGAGI. V lost 0 bases and J 3 bases, leaving 6 bases between the germline ends. This CDR3 is 13 amino acids long.

This TCR was sampled from a woman between 50 and 59 years old with alopecia areata. Some clones in this sample may be carry-over from other donors' samples. The chain carries TRBV6-5 and TRBJ2-7; a weak D match, TRBD1 (5 bases). Source: whole blood, taken in connection with sensitization to the hapten diphenylcyclopropenone (DPC). CDR3 in amino acids: CASSYSQGYEQYF. In DNA form, the CDR3 reads TGTGCCAGCAGTTACTCCCAGGGCTACGAGCAGTACTTC.